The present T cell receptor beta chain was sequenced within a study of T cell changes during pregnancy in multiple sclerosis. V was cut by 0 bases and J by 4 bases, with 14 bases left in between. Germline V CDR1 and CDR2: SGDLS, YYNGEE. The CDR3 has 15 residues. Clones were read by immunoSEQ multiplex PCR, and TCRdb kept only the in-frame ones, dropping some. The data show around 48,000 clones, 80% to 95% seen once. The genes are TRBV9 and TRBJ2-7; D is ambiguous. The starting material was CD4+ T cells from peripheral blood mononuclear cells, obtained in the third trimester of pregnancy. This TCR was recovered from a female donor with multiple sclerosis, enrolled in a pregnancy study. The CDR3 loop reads CASSVAPTVIYEQYF. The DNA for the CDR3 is TGTGCCAGCAGCGTAGCTCCAACGGTGATTTACGAGCAGTACTTC. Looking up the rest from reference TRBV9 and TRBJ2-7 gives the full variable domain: DSGVTQTPKHLITATGQRVTLRCSPRSGDLSVYWYQQSLDQGLQFLIQYYNGEERAKGNILERFSAQQFPDLHSELNLSSLELGDSALYFCASSVAPTVIYEQYFGPGTRLTVT.